This T cell receptor (beta chain) derives from a study of human T cells and chemical hapten exposure. The germline V and J ends were trimmed by 2 bases and 4 bases, with 15 bases remaining between them. CDR3 length: 16 amino acids. Germline assignment: CDR1 LGHNA and CDR2 YNFKEQ. This clonotype appeared many times. Antigen specificity is unknown. Described time point: patch test 2, 6 weeks after DPC sensitization. The treatment was: therapeutic diphenylcyclopropenone sensitization with weekly scalp DPC. TCRdb re-analysed the RACE reads in MiXCR, keeping a single row per CDR3 protein. The sample has 90,000 to 110,000 distinct CDR3 sequences, roughly 10% seen once. Whole-study results and caveats: Following DPC sensitization, TCRs present above 1 in 1000 frequency showed no change.

This TCR derives from a woman aged 40-49 years with alopecia areata. Some clones in this sample may be carry-over from other donors' samples. The sample consisted of whole blood, taken in connection with sensitization to the hapten diphenylcyclopropenone (DPC). The chain joins TRBV4-2 to TRBJ1-5; TRBD1 is a possible D gene (5 bases). In DNA, the CDR3 is TGTGCCAGCAGCCAAAGAATGGTAGGGGTTAATCAGCCCCAGCATTTT. Translated: CASSQRMVGVNQPQHF.